This T cell receptor (beta chain) was sequenced during a study of PD-L1 blockade in urothelial cancer. Study-level background: Median T cell yield from blood was fewer than 150,000.

Time point reported: peripheral blood 6 weeks after treatment start. The CDR3 is 13 amino acids. The germline CDR1 and CDR2 sequences are SGHDT and YYEEEE. V was pared by 4 bases and J by 4 bases, with 11 bases between. Measured with immunoSEQ multiplex PCR; TCRdb has only the in-frame clones, and not every one. This table holds about 110,000 clones, 75% to 95% found once. The TCR sequence derives from a man in his 60s with urothelial cancer. The starting material was PBMCs, obtained around atezolizumab (anti-PD-L1) treatment. This sequence joins TRBV5-6 and TRBJ1-2; a possible D gene is TRBD1 (6 bases). DNA for the CDR3: TGTGCCAGCAGCCCCGACAGGATCTATGGCTACACCTTC. Translating gives CASSPDRIYGYTF. The full variable domain, its missing parts supplied by reference TRBV5-6 and TRBJ1-2, is DAGVTQSPTHLIKTRGQQVTLRCSPKSGHDTVSWYQQALGQGPQFIFQYYEEEERQRGNFPDRFSGHQFPNYSSELNVNALLLGDSALYLCASSPDRIYGYTFGSGTRLTVV.